The 16 T cell receptor beta chains below come from one sample, sequenced in a study of blood T cell repertoires in COVID-19. The data were produced by immunoSEQ multiplex PCR, yet TCRdb's version contains in-frame clones alone and is incomplete. The sample lists about 160,000 clones; 80% to 85% were seen once. The specimen was peripheral blood. The source is a woman older than 75 with active or convalescent COVID-19.

The rearrangement links TRBV7-2 to TRBJ2-5; 10 positions match TRBD2. Trimming removed 5 bases from V and 5 bases from J; junction bases left unmatched: 14. Germline V lookup: CDR1 SGHTA, CDR2 FQGNSA. The CDR3 spans 17 residues. The DNA of the CDR3 is TGTGCCAGCAGCCAAGGACTGCGTGCTAGCGGGGGTGAGACCCAGTACTTC. Residues: CASSQGLRASGGETQYF.

The chain links TRBV5-1 to TRBJ2-1, with D perhaps matching TRBD1 (6 bases). V gave up 4 bases and J gave up 2 bases, with 10 bases separating them. Germline CDR1 is SGHRS and CDR2 is YFSETQ. This CDR3 is 14 amino acids long. CDR3 nucleotide sequence: TGCGCCAGCAGCACAGGGTCCCCCTACAATGAGCAGTTCTTC. Amino acid sequence: CASSTGSPYNEQFF.

This clone has only one observation. The chain has TRBV29-1 and TRBJ1-1; 8 bases match TRBD1. Germline CDR1 and CDR2: SQVTM and ANQGSEA. This CDR3 has 12 residues. V trimming: 7 bases; J trimming: 5 bases; junction bases outside the gene matches: 6. The CDR3 region has the DNA TGCAGCGGCCGGGACAGGCTGACTGAAGCTTTCTTT. It codes for CSGRDRLTEAFF.

The chain joins TRBV3-1 (or the pseudogene TRBV3-2) to TRBJ1-1, with D unresolved. Germline V gene sequence: CDR1 LGHDT, CDR2 YNNKEL (reference sequence). V was clipped by 1 base and J by 0 bases, with 12 bases between them. There are 16 residues in the CDR3. This CDR3 is CASSQGRAGLNTEAFF. Here the CDR3 DNA reads TGTGCCAGCAGCCAAGGGCGGGCAGGCCTGAACACTGAAGCTTTCTTT.

This clone was seen a handful of times. CDR3 nucleotide sequence: TGTGCCAGCAGCAAAGAGGAACAGACGAGAAACTATGGCTACACCTTC. Residues: CASSKEEQTRNYGYTF. The chain is built from TRBV21-1 and TRBJ1-2; the D call in the table, TRBD1, was not verified against the DNA. TRBV21-1 constitutes a pseudogene. This CDR3 is 16 amino acids long.

The chain couples TRBV30 to TRBJ1-3; 8 nucleotides agree with TRBD1. Trimming took 0 bases from V and 4 from J; bases not matched to a gene: 8. The CDR3 length is 16 residues. Germline V gene sequence: CDR1 GTSNPN, CDR2 SVGIG (reference sequence). As DNA, the CDR3 is TGTGCCTGGAGTGTACCCTGGCAGGGGGCGGGAAACACCATATATTTT. It codes for CAWSVPWQGAGNTIYF.

This clone was found a few times. This chain links TRBV10-3 with TRBJ2-3; 14 bases line up with TRBD2. V dropped 7 bases and J dropped 6; count of bases not matched to a gene: 3. CDR1 is ENHRY, CDR2 SYGVKD, per germline. The CDR3 extends over 14 amino acids. The CDR3 is CAITWTSGGDTQYF. As DNA, the CDR3 is TGTGCCATCACCTGGACTAGCGGGGGGGATACGCAGTATTTT.

The gene calls are TRBV27 and TRBJ1-4; 9 bases map to TRBD1. The CDR3 length is 15 residues. CDR1 is MNHEY and CDR2 is SMNVEV in the germline V gene (reference sequence). The junction had 4 bases not matched to a gene; V was cut back by 5 bases and J by 3 bases. This chain's CDR3 is CASSLTGGPNEKLFF. The CDR3 nucleotides are TGTGCCAGCAGTCTAACAGGGGGCCCTAATGAAAAACTGTTTTTT.

V and J are TRBV6-2 or TRBV6-3 and TRBJ1-1; D not certain. CDR3 length equals 12 residues. Per the germline V gene, CDR1 is MNHEY and CDR2 is SVGEGT. V lost 5 bases and J lost 4, with 8 bases in between. This CDR3 reads CASSRLGTEAFF. The CDR3 DNA reads TGTGCCAGCAGTCGCCTAGGCACTGAAGCTTTCTTT.

This chain connects TRBV7-9 to TRBJ2-7; 8 positions agree with TRBD1. Looked up from germline, CDR1 is SEHNR and CDR2 is FQNEAQ (reference sequence). This CDR3 spans 15 amino acids. V dropped 8 bases and J dropped 6; count of bases not matched to a gene: 15. The CDR3 DNA follows: TGTGCCAGCGCCAAGGGACGGACAGGGTATGGCGAGCAGTACTTC. Translated: CASAKGRTGYGEQYF.

The chain links TRBV28 to TRBJ2-7, with 7 bases aligning to TRBD2. The ends lost 5 bases at V and 7 bases at J; junction bases unmatched: 17. CDR1 is MDHEN and CDR2 is SYDVKM in the germline V gene. There are 16 residues in the CDR3. This CDR3 is CASSAPGGPGIAEQYF. The CDR3 nucleotides read TGTGCCAGCAGTGCCCCGGGGGGACCCGGGATCGCGGAGCAGTACTTC. The full variable domain, completed using reference TRBV28 and TRBJ2-7, is DVKVTQSSRYLVKRTGEKVFLECVQDMDHENMFWYRQDPGLGLRLIYFSYDVKMKEKGDIPEGYSVSREKKERFSLILESASTNQTSMYLCASSAPGGPGIAEQYFGPGTRLTVT.

This clone was recorded once. The J gene is TRBJ2-2, the V gene TRBV27, with TRBD1 identical over 9 bases. The CDR3 length is 16 residues. Losses at the gene ends were 6 bases for V and 4 bases for J; bases not matched to a gene: 9. Per the germline V gene, CDR1 is MNHEY and CDR2 is SMNVEV (reference sequence). As DNA, the CDR3 is TGTGCCAGCAGATCCTCCGGGACAGGGCTCACCGGGGAGCTGTTTTTT. Protein: CASRSSGTGLTGELFF.

This sequence joins TRBV10-3 and TRBJ2-7, with D perhaps TRBD2 (6 bases). This CDR3 contains 16 residues. V was trimmed by 3 bases and J by 0 bases, leaving 15 bases between them. The germline V gene has CDR1 ENHRY and CDR2 SYGVKD. The CDR3 sequence is CAISDPGTASSYEQYF. The CDR3 coding sequence is TGTGCCATCAGTGACCCCGGGACTGCGAGCTCCTACGAGCAGTACTTC.

DNA of the CDR3: TGTGCCAGCAGCTTTCGGACAGATGGCTACACCTTC. Translated, it gives CASSFRTDGYTF. V is TRBV11-2 and J is TRBJ1-2, with a tentative D call TRBD1 (6 bases). The CDR3 runs 12 residues. V was cut by 3 bases and J by 6 bases, with 8 bases left in between. CDR1 and CDR2 (germline): SGHAT, FQNNGV.

The J gene is TRBJ2-3, the V gene TRBV6-2 or TRBV6-3; 8 bases match TRBD2. From germline, CDR1 is MNHEY and CDR2 SVGEGT. CDR3 length equals 18 residues. The junction had 12 bases not matched to a gene; V was cut back by 2 bases and J by 2 bases. The CDR3 DNA reads TGTGCCAGCAGTTACCCCCTCTGGGGTAGCGGGGTCACAGATACGCAGTATTTT. This sequence encodes CASSYPLWGSGVTDTQYF.

The rearrangement uses TRBV2 and TRBJ2-7; 10 bases are a match to TRBD2. The CDR3 contains 14 residues. Germline CDR1 SNHLY, CDR2 FYNNEI. With 7 bases clipped from V and 2 bases from J, the junction kept 5 bases outside the gene matches. The CDR3 bases are TGTGCCAGCAATAGGGGACTAGCGACCTACGAGCAGTACTTC. It translates to CASNRGLATYEQYF.